This TCR beta chain appears in the sequencing data of a study of PD-1 blockade in classical Hodgkin lymphoma. Study as a whole: Administration of nivolumab to patients was at 3 mg/kg intravenously every 2 weeks. Study outcomes and limitations: Newly diagnosed patients had diversity similar to the baseline diversity of complete responders.

Comment on this clone: Its target is unknown.

The V gene's germline CDR1 is GTSNPN and CDR2 SVGIG (reference sequence). CDR3 size: 13 residues. V gave up 5 bases and J gave up 2 bases; unmatched junction bases: 6. The protocol was immunoSEQ multiplex PCR, while the TCRdb copy is restricted to in-frame clones and leaves out a portion. The sample consists of 20,000 to 30,000 clones, about 88% of them appearing once. The sample's time point: cycle 4 day 1 (C4D1), after 5 to 7 weeks of nivolumab. Each patient's relapse followed autologous stem cell transplantation, and brentuximab vedotin exposure varied. The source was peripheral blood mononuclear cells (PBMCs), collected before the fourth cycle of nivolumab. The J gene is TRBJ2-7, the V gene TRBV30; 7 positions match TRBD1. The sequence was collected from a human donor with classical Hodgkin lymphoma. The CDR3 nucleotides read TGTGCCTGGGACAACAGGGGTCCCTACGAGCAGTACTTC. Encoded protein: CAWDNRGPYEQYF.